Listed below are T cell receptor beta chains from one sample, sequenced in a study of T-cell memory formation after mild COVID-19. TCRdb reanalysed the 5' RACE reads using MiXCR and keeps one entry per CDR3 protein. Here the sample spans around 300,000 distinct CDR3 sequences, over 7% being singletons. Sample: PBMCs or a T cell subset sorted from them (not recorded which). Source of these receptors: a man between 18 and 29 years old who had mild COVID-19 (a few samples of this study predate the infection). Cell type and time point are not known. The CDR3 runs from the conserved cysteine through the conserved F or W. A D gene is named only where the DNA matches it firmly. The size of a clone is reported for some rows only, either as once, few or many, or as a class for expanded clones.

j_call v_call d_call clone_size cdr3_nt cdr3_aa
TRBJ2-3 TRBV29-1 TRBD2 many TGCAGCGGGAGTAGCGGGAGGGCTCCCGAGAACACAGATACGCAGTATTTT CSGSSGRAPENTDTQYF
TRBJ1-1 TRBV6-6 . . TGTGCCAGCCTCTCAGGTAACAATTGGGGCACTGAAGCTTTCTTT CASLSGNNWGTEAFF
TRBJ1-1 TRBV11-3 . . TGTGCCAGCAGCCCCGGTGGGACTCGGATGAACACTGAAGCTTTCTTT CASSPGGTRMNTEAFF
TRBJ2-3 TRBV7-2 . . TGTGCCAGCAGCTTAAAGGGGATCCAGTGGGGCACAGATACGCAGTATTTT CASSLKGIQWGTDTQYF
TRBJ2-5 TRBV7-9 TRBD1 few TGTGCCAGCAGCTTAACGCCGGGACAGGGGATGGGACAGTACTTC CASSLTPGQGMGQYF
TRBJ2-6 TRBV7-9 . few TGTGCCAGCGGGCAGGGAAGCTCTGGGGCCAACGTCCTGACTTTC CASGQGSSGANVLTF
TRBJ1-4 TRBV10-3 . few TGTGCCATCAGTGACACCCAGGACAGAGCGAATGAAAAACTGTTTTTT CAISDTQDRANEKLFF
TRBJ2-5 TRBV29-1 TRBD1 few TGCAGCGTAGGACAGGGGGCAGTCGGGGAGACCCAGTACTTC CSVGQGAVGETQYF
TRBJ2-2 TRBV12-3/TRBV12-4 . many TGTGCCAGCAGGACCGGGTTCCCGAACACCGGGGAGCTGTTTTTT CASRTGFPNTGELFF
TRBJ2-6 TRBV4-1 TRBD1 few TGCGCCAGCAAAGTCCATCATGGGACAGCGGAAAGCTCTGGGGCCAACGTCCTGACTTTC CASKVHHGTAESSGANVLTF
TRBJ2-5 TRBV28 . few TGTGCCAGCAGGCGGGGGCCCCAAGAGACCCAGTACTTC CASRRGPQETQYF
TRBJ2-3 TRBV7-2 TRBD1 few TGTGCCAGCAGCCAGAAGAGGACAGGGGTAACAGATACGCAGTATTTT CASSQKRTGVTDTQYF
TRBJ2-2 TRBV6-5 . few TGTGCCAGCAGTTACTGGGGCAGGGGAAGCACCGGGGAGCTGTTTTTT CASSYWGRGSTGELFF
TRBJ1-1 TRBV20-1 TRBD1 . TGCAGTGCTAGCCAAACAGGGGGCGACCGGACTGAAGCTTTCTTT CSASQTGGDRTEAFF
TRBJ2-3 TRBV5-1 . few TGCGCCAGCTGGATGGGACCTGACACAGATACGCAGTATTTT CASWMGPDTDTQYF
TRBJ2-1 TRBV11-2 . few TGTGCCAGCAGCTCAATCAGGAGCTCCTACAATGAGCAGTTCTTC CASSSIRSSYNEQFF
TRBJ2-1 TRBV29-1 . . TGCAGCGCCGGGACTTACGAGGACAATGAGCAGTTCTTC CSAGTYEDNEQFF
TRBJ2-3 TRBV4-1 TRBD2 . TGCGCCAGCAGCCAAGATCAGTATCCTAGCGGTACAGATACGCAGTATTTT CASSQDQYPSGTDTQYF